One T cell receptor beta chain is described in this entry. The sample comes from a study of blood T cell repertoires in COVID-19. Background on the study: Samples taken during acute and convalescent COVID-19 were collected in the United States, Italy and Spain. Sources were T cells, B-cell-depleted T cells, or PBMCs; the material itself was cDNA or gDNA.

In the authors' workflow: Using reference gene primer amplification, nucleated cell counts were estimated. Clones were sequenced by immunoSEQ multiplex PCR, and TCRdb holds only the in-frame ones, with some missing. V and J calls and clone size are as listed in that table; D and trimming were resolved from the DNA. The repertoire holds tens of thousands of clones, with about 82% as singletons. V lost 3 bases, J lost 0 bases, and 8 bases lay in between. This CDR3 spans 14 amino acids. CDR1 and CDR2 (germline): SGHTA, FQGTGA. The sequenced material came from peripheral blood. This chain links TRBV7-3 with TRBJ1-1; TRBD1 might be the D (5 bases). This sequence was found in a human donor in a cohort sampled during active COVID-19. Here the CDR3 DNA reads TGTGCCAGCAGCTTCGGGGGTATGAACACTGAAGCTTTCTTT. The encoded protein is CASSFGGMNTEAFF.